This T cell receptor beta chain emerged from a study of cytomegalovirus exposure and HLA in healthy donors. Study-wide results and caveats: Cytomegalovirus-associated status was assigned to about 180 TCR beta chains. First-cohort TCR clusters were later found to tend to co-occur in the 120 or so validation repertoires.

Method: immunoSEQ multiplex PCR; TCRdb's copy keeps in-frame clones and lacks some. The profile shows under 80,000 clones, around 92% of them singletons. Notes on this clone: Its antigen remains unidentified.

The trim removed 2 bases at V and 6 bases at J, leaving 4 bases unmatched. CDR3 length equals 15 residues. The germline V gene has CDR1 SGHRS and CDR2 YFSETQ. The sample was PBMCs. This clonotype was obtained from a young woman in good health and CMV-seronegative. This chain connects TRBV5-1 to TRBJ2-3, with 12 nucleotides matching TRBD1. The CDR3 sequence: CASSLWDRGRDTQYF. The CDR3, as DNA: TGCGCCAGCAGCTTATGGGACAGGGGGCGGGATACGCAGTATTTT.